A single sample is the source of the 27 T cell receptor beta chains below, sequenced in a study of cytomegalovirus exposure and HLA in healthy donors. The primer mix had 60 Vbeta and 13 Jbeta primers. Measured with immunoSEQ multiplex PCR; TCRdb has only the in-frame clones, and not every one. Here the sample spans 100,000 or so clones, approximately 80% being singletons. The sequenced material came from PBMCs. All receptors come from a man aged 18 to 29 in good health and CMV-seronegative.

The chain combines TRBV18 with TRBJ2-1, with 8 bases identical to TRBD2. Germline V gene lookup returns CDR1 KGHSH and CDR2 LQKENI. V gave up 0 bases and J gave up 6 bases; unmatched junction bases: 7. CDR3 length: 16 amino acids. For the CDR3, the DNA is TGTGCCAGCTCACCACCTGGGCTAGCGGGTGGCAATGAGCAGTTCTTC. This encodes CASSPPGLAGGNEQFF.

The chain uses TRBV15 and TRBJ2-1; D ambiguous. Germline values: CDR1 LNHNV, CDR2 YYDKDF (reference sequence). V gave up 0 bases and J gave up 7 bases, with 10 bases separating them. The CDR3 runs 14 residues. DNA of the CDR3: TGTGCCACCAGCAGAGATCCCGAGAGTAATGAGCAGTTCTTC. It translates to CATSRDPESNEQFF.

V gene TRBV6-1 combines with J gene TRBJ2-1; 7 nucleotides agree with TRBD2. CDR1 is MNHNS and CDR2 is SASEGT in the germline V gene. This CDR3 has 16 residues. V shed 1 base, J shed 6 bases, and the junction held 9 bases outside the gene matches. CDR3 sequence reads: CASSEEPAGYRNEQFF. The DNA of the CDR3 is TGTGCCAGCAGTGAAGAGCCAGCGGGGTATCGCAATGAGCAGTTCTTC.

This chain connects TRBV7-6 to TRBJ2-7, with D uncertain. V was shortened by 2 bases and J by 5 bases, with 10 bases between the two germline ends. The CDR3 runs to 13 residues. Germline V lookup: CDR1 SGHVS, CDR2 FNYEAQ. CDR3 sequence: CASSLYRSDEQYF. CDR3 DNA: TGTGCCAGCAGCTTATATAGGAGCGACGAGCAGTACTTC. The complete variable domain, with remaining parts taken from reference TRBV7-6 and TRBJ2-7, reads GAGVSQSPRYKVTKRGQDVALRCDPISGHVSLYWYRQALGQGPEFLTYFNYEAQQDKSGLPNDRFSAERPEGSISTLTIQRTEQRDSAMYRCASSLYRSDEQYFGPGTRLTVT.

The chain employs TRBV4-2 and TRBJ2-5; D unresolved. TRBJ2-7 explains the end of the DNA better; the J call may be wrong. CDR1 is LGHNA, CDR2 YNFKEQ, per germline. The CDR3 runs to 12 residues. The CDR3 nucleotides read TGTGCCAGCAGCCAAGATAGCTACGAGCAGTACTTC. Protein: CASSQDSYEQYF.

The chain joins TRBV14 to TRBJ2-1; D might be TRBD2 (5 bases). Germline CDR1 reads SGHDN; CDR2 reads FVKESK. The V end lost 9 bases, the J end lost 8 bases, and 14 bases lay between the germline ends. The CDR3 length is 12 residues. The CDR3 sequence is CASKINGDEQFF. The CDR3 coding sequence is TGTGCCAGTAAAATCAACGGGGATGAGCAGTTCTTC.

The chain has TRBV25-1 and TRBJ2-7; a possible D gene is TRBD1 (6 bases). V lost 1 base to trimming and J lost 2 bases, with 12 bases between them. The CDR3 is 15 amino acids. Germline CDR1 and CDR2: MGHDK and SYGVNS. The CDR3 coding sequence is TGTGCCAGCAGTGAATTGCACAGGGCCCCCTACGAGCAGTACTTC. Translating gives CASSELHRAPYEQYF.

The chain couples TRBV13 to TRBJ2-2, with 14 nucleotides matching TRBD2. The CDR3 covers 17 residues. Germline V lookup: CDR1 PRHDT, CDR2 FYEKMQ (reference sequence). V dropped 5 bases and J dropped 0; count of bases not matched to a gene: 2. CDR3 in amino acids: CASSAGLAGANTGELFF. Here the CDR3 DNA reads TGTGCCAGCAGCGCGGGACTAGCGGGGGCGAACACCGGGGAGCTGTTTTTT.

J is TRBJ2-5 and V is TRBV11-3; 11 positions agree with TRBD1. Trimming cost V 5 bases and J 4 bases; bases outside gene matches: 6. Germline loops: CDR1 SGHNT, CDR2 YENEEA. The CDR3 loop spans 15 amino acids. The CDR3 here is CASSLGQGAGETQYF. CDR3 nucleotide sequence: TGTGCCAGCAGCCTCGGACAGGGGGCGGGAGAGACCCAGTACTTC.

V is TRBV19 and J is TRBJ1-2; D unclear. V was shortened by 8 bases and J by 0 bases, with 16 bases between the two germline ends. The CDR3 extends over 15 amino acids. Germline values: CDR1 LNHDA, CDR2 SQIVND (reference sequence). In DNA, the CDR3 is TGTGCCAGTGGGGAGGGAACAATGGCTAACTATGGCTACACCTTC. This translates into CASGEGTMANYGYTF.

This chain joins TRBV6-1 and TRBJ2-5; TRBD1 is a possible D gene (7 bases). Judging by the DNA end, TRBJ2-7 fits better; the J call may be wrong. Germline-derived CDR1 and CDR2 are MNHNS and SASEGT. The CDR3 totals 13 residues. The CDR3 sequence is CASSELRGVEQYF. CDR3 coding DNA: TGTGCCAGCAGTGAACTCAGGGGGGTCGAGCAGTACTTC.

The chain uses TRBV2 and TRBJ2-5; 7 nucleotides align to TRBD2. Gene TRBJ2-7 matches the end of the DNA better, so the J call may be wrong. The CDR3 is 15 amino acids. The V gene's germline CDR1 is SNHLY and CDR2 FYNNEI. In nucleotides, the CDR3 is TGTGCCAGCAGTGAAGAACGGGGGGTACCGTACGAGCAGTACTTC. Its protein product is CASSEERGVPYEQYF.

On this clone: The junction does not match germline at one end; this may be a read error. The chain joins TRBV7-9 to TRBJ2-3; 10 nucleotides match TRBD2. CDR3 length: 16 residues. Per germline, CDR1 SEHNR and CDR2 FQNEAQ (reference sequence). CDR3: CSSSFPSGGSTDTQYF. CDR3 DNA sequence: TGTTCCAGCAGCTTCCCTAGCGGGGGCAGCACAGATACGCAGTATTTT.

A remark on this clone: Other DNA sequences in this specimen translate into the identical CDR3. The chain joins TRBV6-5 to TRBJ1-2; 7 bases fit TRBD1. The CDR3 spans 15 residues. From germline, CDR1 is MNHEY and CDR2 SVGAGI. The J segment lost 4 bases and the V segment lost 2 bases, leaving 7 bases of the junction unmatched. CDR3: CASSYGAGGSYGYTF. CDR3 sequence (DNA): TGTGCCAGCAGTTACGGGGCAGGGGGGAGCTATGGCTACACCTTC.

The chain joins TRBV6-6 to TRBJ2-1; D gene ambiguous. The CDR3 covers 12 residues. The germline CDR1 and CDR2 sequences are MNHNY and SVGAGI (reference sequence). Trimming left V 5 bases short and J 8 bases short, with 10 bases between. The DNA for the CDR3 is TGTGCCAGCAGTCCCCGCCCGGATGAGCAGTTCTTC. Protein sequence: CASSPRPDEQFF.

The rearrangement uses TRBV4-1 and TRBJ1-3; the match to TRBD1 covers 8 bases. Germline CDR1 MGHRA, CDR2 YSYEKL. Losses at the gene ends were 4 bases for V and 0 bases for J; bases not matched to a gene: 14. The CDR3 consists of 19 residues. CDR3 protein: CASSLEELLDRDSGNTIYF. The CDR3 DNA follows: TGCGCCAGCAGCCTAGAAGAACTCCTGGACAGGGACTCTGGAAACACCATATATTTT.

The chain employs TRBV10-2 and TRBJ1-1; 9 nucleotides align to TRBD1. This CDR3 contains 15 residues. CDR1 and CDR2 (germline): WSHSY, SAAADI. V was pared by 4 bases and J by 1 base, with 4 bases of the junction left unmatched. The CDR3 DNA follows: TGCGCCAGCAGTGGTGACAGGGGGAAGAACACTGAAGCTTTCTTT. Amino acids: CASSGDRGKNTEAFF.

J is TRBJ2-7 and V is TRBV18, with 7 bases lining up with TRBD1. V shed 3 bases and J 7 bases; nucleotides not matched to a gene: 6. CDR1 is KGHSH, CDR2 LQKENI, per germline. The CDR3 has 13 residues. CDR3 nucleotide sequence: TGTGCCAGCTCACCTGGGGACAGAGCGGAGCAGTACTTC. As protein: CASSPGDRAEQYF.

This clone is medium-sized. CDR3 loop: CASSLIQGNEQYF. CDR3 nucleotide sequence: TGTGCCAGCAGCTTGATACAGGGTAACGAGCAGTACTTC. The chain employs TRBV5-6 and TRBJ2-7; tentatively, D is TRBD1 (6 bases). Germline V gives CDR1 SGHDT, CDR2 YYEEEE. V was shortened by 1 base and J by 5 bases, with 10 bases between the two germline ends. The CDR3 totals 13 residues.

The rearrangement joins TRBV10-3 to TRBJ2-2; TRBD2 matches at 7 bases. The germline V gene has CDR1 ENHRY and CDR2 SYGVKD. The trim removed 3 bases at V and 0 bases at J, leaving 7 bases unmatched. This CDR3 comprises 17 residues. The DNA of the CDR3 is TGTGCCATCAGTGACTCGCGGGGGAGTACGAACACCGGGGAGCTGTTTTTT. This translates into CAISDSRGSTNTGELFF.

The V call is TRBV9, the J call TRBJ2-3; TRBD2 matches at 11 bases. This CDR3 has 15 residues. The V and J ends lost 4 bases and 5 bases, in that order; junction bases with no gene match: 6. Per the germline V gene, CDR1 is SGDLS and CDR2 is YYNGEE. CDR3 in DNA: TGTGCCAGCAGCACCTTAGCGGGGGGGATAGATACGCAGTATTTT. Translation gives CASSTLAGGIDTQYF. Supplemented by reference TRBV9 and TRBJ2-3, the full variable domain reads DSGVTQTPKHLITATGQRVTLRCSPRSGDLSVYWYQQSLDQGLQFLIQYYNGEERAKGNILERFSAQQFPDLHSELNLSSLELGDSALYFCASSTLAGGIDTQYFGPGTRLTVL.

The gene calls are TRBV11-2 and TRBJ2-7; D is uncertain. Trimming removed 6 bases from V and 3 bases from J, with 18 bases in between. The CDR3 has 15 amino acids. Germline CDR1 is SGHAT and CDR2 is FQNNGV. The DNA of the CDR3 is TGTGCCAGCAGTCTCAGGTCCCTACCCCTCTACGAGCAGTACTTC. Residues: CASSLRSLPLYEQYF. The full variable domain, in which reference TRBV11-2 and TRBJ2-7 provide the parts outside the CDR3, is EAGVAQSPRYKIIEKRQSVAFWCNPISGHATLYWYQQILGQGPKLLIQFQNNGVVDDSQLPKDRFSAERLKGVDSTLKIQPAKLEDSAVYLCASSLRSLPLYEQYFGPGTRLTVT.

CDR3 in amino acids: CATSRETDRAGNTIYF. The CDR3 DNA reads TGTGCCACCAGCAGAGAAACGGACAGGGCTGGAAACACCATATATTTT. The chain couples TRBV15 to TRBJ1-3; 8 bases agree with TRBD1. Germline V lookup: CDR1 LNHNV, CDR2 YYDKDF (reference sequence). Trimming at V came to 0 bases and at J to 2 bases, leaving 3 bases not matched to a gene. CDR3 size: 16 residues. The full variable domain, its missing parts supplied by reference TRBV15 and TRBJ1-3, is DAMVIQNPRYQVTQFGKPVTLSCSQTLNHNVMYWYQQKSSQAPKLLFHYYDKDFNNEADTPDNFQSRRPNTSFCFLDIRSPGLGDTAMYLCATSRETDRAGNTIYFGEGSWLTVV.

V and J are TRBV28 and TRBJ2-5, with TRBD2 matching over 10 bases. In germline, CDR1 is MDHEN, CDR2 SYDVKM. The CDR3 consists of 15 residues. The V and J ends lost 2 bases and 4 bases, in that order; junction bases with no gene match: 4. The chain's CDR3 is CASSLPSGGVETQYF. As DNA, the CDR3 is TGTGCCAGCAGTTTACCCAGCGGGGGGGTAGAGACCCAGTACTTC.

The rearrangement uses TRBV2 and TRBJ1-1; tentative D call: TRBD1 (5 bases). The V end lost 7 bases, the J end lost 0 bases, and 15 bases lay between the germline ends. The germline gives CDR1 SNHLY, CDR2 FYNNEI. The CDR3 is made up of 15 amino acids. The CDR3 protein is CASTRAAPMNTEAFF. DNA for the CDR3: TGTGCCAGCACCAGGGCCGCCCCAATGAACACTGAAGCTTTCTTT. The variable domain in full, completed from reference TRBV2 and TRBJ1-1, reads EPEVTQTPSHQVTQMGQEVILRCVPISNHLYFYWYRQILGQKVEFLVSFYNNEISEKSEIFDDQFSVERPDGSNFTLKIRSTKLEDSAMYFCASTRAAPMNTEAFFGQGTRLTVV.

The chain employs TRBV7-9 and TRBJ2-1; 9 bases line up with TRBD2. Germline V gene data show CDR1 as SEHNR and CDR2 as FQNEAQ (reference sequence). J lost 5 bases, V lost 1 base, and 12 bases had no gene match. The CDR3 has 18 amino acids. The CDR3 nucleotides are TGTGCCAGCAGCTTAGTGGGTAGCGGGGGCCTAAGGAACAATGAGCAGTTCTTC. Its protein is CASSLVGSGGLRNNEQFF.

The chain links TRBV6-5 to TRBJ1-2; D is possibly TRBD1 (6 bases). Trimming shortened V by 0 bases and J by 8 bases, and 10 bases separated the two germline ends. CDR1 is MNHEY and CDR2 is SVGAGI in the germline V gene. This CDR3 is built from 13 residues. The CDR3 sequence is CASSYSDSLGYTF. For the CDR3, the DNA is TGTGCCAGCAGTTACTCGGACAGTCTGGGCTACACCTTC.